This TCR beta chain is drawn from a study of PD-1 blockade in mismatch repair-deficient tumors. As to time point: roughly 11-day in vitro stimulation with candidate neoantigen peptide 6. Sequencing used immunoSEQ multiplex PCR; TCRdb keeps in-frame clones, though not all of them. This sample has about 14,000 clones, with approximately 90% found just once. This CDR3 spans 14 amino acids. The V gene's germline CDR1 is SNHLY and CDR2 FYNNEI. V was cut by 4 bases and J by 6 bases, with 13 bases left in between. On this clone itself: Antigen unknown.

The gene calls are TRBV2 and TRBJ1-5; the D is unclear. The material sequenced was cells cultured in vitro, taken from a patient treated with pembrolizumab. This receptor was taken from an adult with mismatch repair-deficient cancer. CDR3 in amino acids: CASSASSPGQPQHF. In DNA form, the CDR3 reads TGTGCCAGCAGTGCTAGCTCCCCGGGTCAGCCCCAGCATTTT.